Given below is one T cell receptor (beta chain) in context. The data belong to a study of T cell changes during pregnancy in multiple sclerosis. Produced via immunoSEQ multiplex PCR; TCRdb's table is partial and in-frame only. The data show tens of thousands of clones, around 92% seen once. The CDR3 spans 15 residues. J gave up 4 bases and V 10 bases, and 11 bases lay outside the gene matches. The V gene's germline CDR1 is SNHLY and CDR2 FYNNEI. The sample consisted of peripheral blood, taken in the third trimester of pregnancy. The source is a female donor in good health, enrolled as a control in a pregnancy study. The chain uses TRBV2 and TRBJ2-1, with 9 bases lining up with TRBD1. This chain's CDR3 is CATNRGRTGYNEQFF. The DNA for the CDR3 is TGTGCCACCAACAGGGGGCGCACAGGATACAATGAGCAGTTCTTC.